This entry lists 24 T cell receptor beta chains sequenced from one sample in a study of vaccination and CD4 T cells after COVID-19. Described treatment: approximately nine-day PBMC culture with coronavirus spike peptide pools or control peptides (ViraFEST assay). These receptors have no known antigen. An Oncomine TCR Beta short-read assay was used to sequence the DNA from cultured CD4+ T cells. TCRdb reanalysed the PCR reads using MiXCR and keeps one entry per CDR3 protein. The sample records approximately 15,000 distinct CDR3 sequences, around 40% being singletons. Specimen: CD4+ T cells from blood, cultured in vitro. Every receptor here comes from a human donor who had recovered from COVID-19.

This clonotype was seen a handful of times. The J gene is TRBJ1-6, the V gene TRBV27, with D possibly TRBD1 on 6 matching bases. Looked up from germline, CDR1 is MNHEY and CDR2 is SMNVEV (reference sequence). There are 14 residues in the CDR3. The germline V and J ends were trimmed by 2 bases and 6 bases, with 8 bases remaining between them. The CDR3 protein is CASSLRTANSPLHF. In nucleotides, the CDR3 is TGTGCCAGCAGTTTACGGACAGCTAATTCACCCCTCCACTTT.

The V and J genes are TRBV4-1 and TRBJ2-3; D not certain. The CDR3 has 20 residues. Trimming took 4 bases from V and 2 from J, leaving 28 bases between them. The germline CDR1 and CDR2 sequences are MGHRA and YSYEKL. CDR3 DNA sequence: TGCGCCAGCAGCCCAAGGCTTCGGTTCCCGCACATAGCAACCACAGATACGCAGTATTTT. Protein product: CASSPRLRFPHIATTDTQYF.

CDR3 nucleotides: TGTGCCAGCAGTGCCGACATCTCTGGGGCCAACGTCCTGACTTTC. Translating gives CASSADISGANVLTF. J is TRBJ2-6 and V is TRBV6-4; unclear D gene. This CDR3 comprises 15 residues. CDR1 is MRHNA, CDR2 SNTAGT, per germline. Trimming took 4 bases from V and 0 from J, leaving 7 bases between them.

This clonotype turned up a few times. The chain joins TRBV20-1 to TRBJ2-7; no clear D. The V end lost 1 base, the J end lost 0 bases, and 22 bases lay between the germline ends. Looked up from germline, CDR1 is DFQATT and CDR2 is SNEGSKA (reference sequence). The CDR3 is made up of 18 amino acids. This CDR3 reads CSARGVRTGRHYSYEQYF. CDR3 coding DNA: TGCAGTGCTAGAGGCGTAAGGACGGGCCGGCACTACTCCTACGAGCAGTACTTC.

This clonotype occurred a few times. This chain uses TRBV20-1 with TRBJ2-5; 10 nucleotides line up with TRBD2. CDR1 DFQATT and CDR2 SNEGSKA come from the germline V gene (reference sequence). CDR3 length equals 13 residues. The trim removed 8 bases at V and 1 base at J, leaving 4 bases unmatched. DNA for the CDR3: TGCAGTAAGCGGGAGGGGGTCCAAGAGACCCAGTACTTC. It translates to CSKREGVQETQYF.

This clonotype was found a few times. This chain uses TRBV28 with TRBJ2-7; D possibly uses TRBD1 or TRBD2 (5 bases each). CDR3 size: 15 residues. Between the trimmed V and J ends, which lost 6 bases and 0 bases, there was a span of 15 bases. CDR1 MDHEN and CDR2 SYDVKM come from the germline V gene. The CDR3 DNA sequence: TGTGCCAGCAGACCTCGGGACGGCATCTCCTACGAGCAGTACTTC. Its protein is CASRPRDGISYEQYF.

This CDR3 is CASSGLASTDTQYF. In DNA, the CDR3 is TGTGCCAGCTCAGGGCTAGCGTCGACAGATACGCAGTATTTT. The chain employs TRBV18 and TRBJ2-3; tentatively, D is TRBD2 (6 bases). Germline CDR1 is KGHSH and CDR2 is LQKENI. The germline V and J ends were trimmed by 5 bases and 3 bases, with 12 bases remaining between them. The CDR3 sequence is 14 residues long.

This clonotype was found a few times. Mismatch with germline at one junction end may stem from a read error. The gene calls are TRBV2 and TRBJ2-1, with D possibly matching TRBD2 (6 bases). This CDR3 comprises 12 residues. Looked up from germline, CDR1 is SNHLY and CDR2 is FYNNEI. This CDR3 is CASNVNLETSVF. The CDR3, as DNA: TGTGCCAGCAATGTTAATCTCGAGACTAGTGTCTTC.

The chain is built from TRBV15 and TRBJ2-7; D ambiguous. The V gene's germline CDR1 is LNHNV and CDR2 YYDKDF (reference sequence). Trimming took off 3 bases at V and 2 bases at J, with 11 bases between the two ends. The CDR3 extends over 14 amino acids. CDR3 in DNA: TGTGCCACCAGCAGGTCCCGCGTCGCCTACGAGCAGTACTTC. This gives the protein CATSRSRVAYEQYF.

The rearrangement uses TRBV20-1 and TRBJ2-1; D not certain. The CDR3 is 10 residues long. In germline, CDR1 is DFQATT, CDR2 SNEGSKA (reference sequence). The V gene lost 3 bases and the J gene lost 9 bases, with 6 bases spanning the gap. The CDR3 sequence is CSASAREQFF. CDR3 nucleotide sequence: TGCAGTGCTAGTGCACGTGAGCAGTTCTTC.

The genes are TRBV7-9 and TRBJ1-5, with D maybe TRBD1 (5 bases). Germline CDR1 SEHNR, CDR2 FQNEAQ (reference sequence). The length of the CDR3 is 16 residues. V shed 5 bases and J shed 3 bases, with 17 bases lying between them. DNA for the CDR3: TGTGCCAGCAGCCCCCTGGGGTCAGGGTTCAATCAGCCCCAGCATTTT. Translating gives CASSPLGSGFNQPQHF.

The DNA for the CDR3 is TGCAGTGCTAGACGCCTAGCGGGGTACGAGCAGTACTTC. Translation: CSARRLAGYEQYF. The gene calls are TRBV20-1 and TRBJ2-7, with TRBD2 matching 9 bases. This CDR3 spans 13 amino acids. V trimming: 2 bases; J trimming: 4 bases; junction bases outside the gene matches: 3. Germline CDR1 is DFQATT and CDR2 is SNEGSKA (reference sequence).

This clonotype occurred a few times. The chain employs TRBV20-1 and TRBJ2-7; D remains ambiguous. CDR3 length: 14 amino acids. Per the germline V gene, CDR1 is DFQATT and CDR2 is SNEGSKA (reference sequence). V dropped 3 bases and J dropped 3 bases, with 15 bases sitting between them. The CDR3 protein is CSASSGLSHYEQYF. CDR3 DNA sequence: TGCAGTGCTAGTTCAGGTCTATCCCACTACGAGCAGTACTTC.

This clonotype was seen more than once but under ten times. The chain couples TRBV20-1 to TRBJ2-1; 8 bases map to TRBD2. The V segment lost 5 bases and the J segment 2 bases; nucleotides outside the gene matches: 2. The CDR3 runs 13 residues. CDR1 and CDR2 (germline): DFQATT, SNEGSKA (reference sequence). CDR3 bases: TGCAGTGCTTTCGGGAGGGCCTACAATGAGCAGTTCTTC. Translating it yields CSAFGRAYNEQFF.

This clonotype was observed a handful of times. The rearrangement uses TRBV27 and TRBJ2-1, with TRBD2 identical over 14 bases. V trimming: 4 bases; J trimming: 4 bases; junction bases outside the gene matches: 15. Germline loops: CDR1 MNHEY, CDR2 SMNVEV (reference sequence). The CDR3 consists of 20 residues. CDR3: CASSSRTPGTSGSRYNEQFF. As DNA, the CDR3 is TGTGCCAGCAGTTCTCGTACCCCTGGGACTAGCGGGAGTAGGTACAATGAGCAGTTCTTC.

The gene calls are TRBV7-2 and TRBJ1-1, with D perhaps matching TRBD1 (5 bases). Trimming removed 5 bases from V and 1 base from J, with 11 bases in between. The germline V gene encodes CDR1 SGHTA and CDR2 FQGNSA. CDR3 size: 14 residues. This CDR3 is CASSLGRTNTEAFF. CDR3 coding DNA: TGTGCCAGCAGCCTGGGACGGACGAACACTGAAGCTTTCTTT. Supplemented by reference TRBV7-2 and TRBJ1-1, the full variable domain reads GAGVSQSPSNKVTEKGKDVELRCDPISGHTALYWYRQSLGQGLEFLIYFQGNSAPDKSGLPSDRFSAERTGGSVSTLTIQRTQQEDSAVYLCASSLGRTNTEAFFGQGTRLTVV.

The chain joins TRBV7-2 to TRBJ1-1, with a possible D match to TRBD1 (6 bases). CDR3 length: 14 amino acids. CDR1 and CDR2 from the germline V gene are SGHTA and FQGNSA. Trimming cost V 1 base and J 6 bases, with 12 bases left between them. The CDR3 loop is CASSLDRVGAEAFF. Here the CDR3 DNA reads TGTGCCAGCAGCTTAGACAGGGTAGGCGCTGAAGCTTTCTTT.

V gene TRBV5-4 combines with J gene TRBJ1-1, with TRBD1 identical over 7 bases. CDR1 SGHNT and CDR2 YYREEE come from the germline V gene (reference sequence). V dropped 0 bases and J dropped 1; count of bases not matched to a gene: 3. The CDR3 has 15 amino acids. Here the CDR3 reads CASSLDAGGNTEAFF. The CDR3 DNA follows: TGTGCCAGCAGCTTGGATGCAGGGGGGAACACTGAAGCTTTCTTT.

This clonotype was found a few times. The chain combines TRBV5-1 with TRBJ1-2; TRBD1 aligns across 7 bases. This CDR3 is built from 13 residues. V lost 3 bases, J lost 5 bases, and 4 bases stayed unmatched. Germline V gives CDR1 SGHRS, CDR2 YFSETQ. The chain's CDR3 is CASSYDREYGYTF. In DNA, the CDR3 is TGCGCCAGCAGCTACGACAGGGAGTATGGCTACACCTTC.

The rearrangement links TRBV11-3 to TRBJ1-1, with TRBD1 matching 9 bases. With V trimmed by 5 bases and J by 5 bases, 6 bases remained unmatched. Germline CDR1 and CDR2: SGHNT and YENEEA. The CDR3 consists of 14 residues. CDR3 sequence reads: CASSRGQGGTEAFF. The CDR3 DNA reads TGTGCCAGCAGCCGGGGACAGGGTGGGACTGAAGCTTTCTTT.

The chain links TRBV6-1 to TRBJ2-7, with 9 bases lining up with TRBD1. The last part of the DNA fits TRBJ2-5 better; the J call may be wrong. The CDR3 is 13 amino acids. The germline CDR1 and CDR2 sequences are MNHNS and SASEGT. The CDR3 is CASSGQGLETQYF. The CDR3 nucleotides are TGTGCCAGCAGCGGACAGGGGCTGGAGACCCAGTACTTC.

The sample holds a few counts of this clonotype. The V and J genes are TRBV20-1 and TRBJ2-1; tentative D call: TRBD1 (5 bases). Germline lookup yields CDR1 DFQATT and CDR2 SNEGSKA (reference sequence). The V gene lost 6 bases and the J gene lost 0 bases, with 15 bases spanning the gap. The CDR3 is 15 residues long. CDR3 region: CSAPGPLSSYNEQFF. Written as DNA, the CDR3 is TGCAGTGCCCCAGGGCCCCTTAGCTCCTACAATGAGCAGTTCTTC.

This chain connects TRBV7-3 to TRBJ2-5, with 9 nucleotides matching TRBD1. The CDR3 covers 15 residues. Germline lookup yields CDR1 SGHTA and CDR2 FQGTGA. The V segment lost 5 bases and the J segment 1 base; nucleotides outside the gene matches: 5. The chain's CDR3 is CASSAQGALQETQYF. In DNA, the CDR3 is TGTGCCAGCAGCGCACAGGGGGCCCTCCAAGAGACCCAGTACTTC. The full variable domain, with the rest looked up from reference TRBV7-3 and TRBJ2-5, is GAGVSQTPSNKVTEKGKYVELRCDPISGHTALYWYRQSLGQGPEFLIYFQGTGAADDSGLPNDRFFAVRPEGSVSTLKIQRTERGDSAVYLCASSAQGALQETQYFGPGTRLLVL.

This clonotype was counted between two and nine times. V gene TRBV7-9 combines with J gene TRBJ1-1, with D hard to call. The ends were cut back, 5 bases at V and 4 bases at J, with 8 bases in the middle. Germline CDR1 SEHNR, CDR2 FQNEAQ (reference sequence). The CDR3 has 12 residues. CDR3: CASSALSTEAFF. The CDR3 nucleotides are TGTGCCAGCAGCGCCCTCAGCACTGAAGCTTTCTTT.